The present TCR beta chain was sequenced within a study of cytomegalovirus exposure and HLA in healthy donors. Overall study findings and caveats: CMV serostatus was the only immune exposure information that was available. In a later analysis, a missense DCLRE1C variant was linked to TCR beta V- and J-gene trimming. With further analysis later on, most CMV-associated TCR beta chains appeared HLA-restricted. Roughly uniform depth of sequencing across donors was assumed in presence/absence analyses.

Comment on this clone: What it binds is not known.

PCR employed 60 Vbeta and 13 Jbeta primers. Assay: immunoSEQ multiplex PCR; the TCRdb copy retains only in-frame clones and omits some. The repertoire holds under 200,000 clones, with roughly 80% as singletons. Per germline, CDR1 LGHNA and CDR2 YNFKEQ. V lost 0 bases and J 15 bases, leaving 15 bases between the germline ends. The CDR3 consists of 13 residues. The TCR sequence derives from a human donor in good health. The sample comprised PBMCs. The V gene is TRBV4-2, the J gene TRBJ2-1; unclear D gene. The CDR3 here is CASSQDSERLRFF. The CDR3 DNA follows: TGTGCCAGCAGCCAAGATTCTGAGAGACTTAGGTTCTTC.